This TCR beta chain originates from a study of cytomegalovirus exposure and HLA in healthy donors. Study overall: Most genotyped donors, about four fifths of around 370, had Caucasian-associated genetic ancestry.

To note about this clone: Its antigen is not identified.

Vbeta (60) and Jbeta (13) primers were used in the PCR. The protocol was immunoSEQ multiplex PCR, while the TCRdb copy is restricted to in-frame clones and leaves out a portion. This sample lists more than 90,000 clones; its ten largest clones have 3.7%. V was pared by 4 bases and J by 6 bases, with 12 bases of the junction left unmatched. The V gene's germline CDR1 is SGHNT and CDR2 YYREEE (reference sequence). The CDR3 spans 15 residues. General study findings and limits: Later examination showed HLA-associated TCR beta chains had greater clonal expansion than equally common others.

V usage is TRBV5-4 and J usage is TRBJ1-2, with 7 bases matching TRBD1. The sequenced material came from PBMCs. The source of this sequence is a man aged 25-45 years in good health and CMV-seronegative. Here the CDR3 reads CASSPKGQLADGYTF. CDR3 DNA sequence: TGTGCCAGCAGCCCTAAGGGACAGCTCGCCGATGGCTACACCTTC.